The present T cell receptor (beta chain) was sequenced within a study of blood T cell repertoires in COVID-19. Across the whole study: The samples span acute and convalescent COVID-19 from the United States, Italy and Spain. The analysed material was cDNA or gDNA that came from T cells, B-cell-depleted T cells, or PBMCs.

This CDR3 is built from 12 residues. Trimming took off 7 bases at V and 4 bases at J, with 9 bases between the two ends. Germline lookup yields CDR1 ENHRY and CDR2 SYGVKD. Participants reported their clinical history, and cohort assignment relied on those reports. All recovered Cohort 3 donors got two negative PCRs, got clearance, or saw symptom resolution. Some clones are missing from TCRdb's copy, which holds only in-frame ones; the method was immunoSEQ multiplex PCR. The repertoire holds around 20,000 clones, with approximately 88% as singletons. This receptor was taken from a woman younger than 45 who had recovered from COVID-19. The sequenced sample consisted of PBMCs or T cells enriched from blood (not recorded which). The chain combines TRBV10-3 with TRBJ2-3; no clear D. The CDR3, as DNA: TGTGCCATCACCCCCGGAGCAGATACGCAGTATTTT. It yields the protein CAITPGADTQYF.